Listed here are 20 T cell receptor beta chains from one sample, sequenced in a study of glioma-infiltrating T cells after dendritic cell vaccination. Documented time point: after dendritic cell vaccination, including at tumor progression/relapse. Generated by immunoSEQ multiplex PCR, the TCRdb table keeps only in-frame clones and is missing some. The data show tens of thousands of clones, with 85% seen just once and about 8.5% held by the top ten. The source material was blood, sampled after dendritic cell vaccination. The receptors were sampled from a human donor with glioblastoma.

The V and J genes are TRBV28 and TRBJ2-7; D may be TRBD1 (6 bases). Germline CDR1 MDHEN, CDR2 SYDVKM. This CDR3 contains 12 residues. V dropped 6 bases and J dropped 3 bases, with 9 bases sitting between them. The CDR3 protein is CASRDSLYEQYF. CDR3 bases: TGTGCCAGCAGGGACAGCCTCTACGAGCAGTACTTC.

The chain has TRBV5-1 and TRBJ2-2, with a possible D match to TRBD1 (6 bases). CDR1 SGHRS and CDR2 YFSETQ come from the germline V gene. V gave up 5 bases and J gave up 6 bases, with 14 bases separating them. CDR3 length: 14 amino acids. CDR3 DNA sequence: TGCGCCAGCAGAGATACAGGGTCTCCCGGGGAGCTGTTTTTT. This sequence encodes CASRDTGSPGELFF. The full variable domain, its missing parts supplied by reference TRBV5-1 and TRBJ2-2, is KAGVTQTPRYLIKTRGQQVTLSCSPISGHRSVSWYQQTPGQGLQFLFEYFSETQRNKGNFPGRFSGRQFSNSRSEMNVSTLELGDSALYLCASRDTGSPGELFFGEGSRLTVL.

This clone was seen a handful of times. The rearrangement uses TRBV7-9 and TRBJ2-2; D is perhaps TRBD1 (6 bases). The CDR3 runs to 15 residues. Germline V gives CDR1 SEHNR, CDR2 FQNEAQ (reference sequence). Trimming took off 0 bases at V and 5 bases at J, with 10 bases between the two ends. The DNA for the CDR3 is TGTGCCAGCAGCTTAGCGGCAGGGGTGACCGGGGAGCTGTTTTTT. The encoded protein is CASSLAAGVTGELFF.

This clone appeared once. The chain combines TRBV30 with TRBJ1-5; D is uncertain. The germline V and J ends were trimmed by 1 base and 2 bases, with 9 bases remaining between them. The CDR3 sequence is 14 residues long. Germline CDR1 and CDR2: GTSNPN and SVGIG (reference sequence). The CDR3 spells CAWSGKAGNQPQHF. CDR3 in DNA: TGTGCCTGGAGTGGGAAGGCGGGCAATCAGCCCCAGCATTTT.

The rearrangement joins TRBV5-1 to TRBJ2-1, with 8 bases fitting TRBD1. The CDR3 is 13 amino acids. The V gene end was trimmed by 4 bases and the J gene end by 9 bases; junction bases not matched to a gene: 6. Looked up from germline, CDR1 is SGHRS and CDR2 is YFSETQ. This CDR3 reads CASSQRTGIEQFF. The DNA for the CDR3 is TGCGCCAGCAGCCAAAGGACAGGGATTGAGCAGTTCTTC.

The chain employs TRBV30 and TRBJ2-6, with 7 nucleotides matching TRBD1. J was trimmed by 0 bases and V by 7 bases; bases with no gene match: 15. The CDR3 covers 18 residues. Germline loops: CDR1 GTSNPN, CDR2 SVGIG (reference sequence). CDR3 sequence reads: CALSPLGGSFSGANVLTF. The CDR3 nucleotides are TGTGCCTTGAGCCCGTTAGGGGGCTCTTTCTCTGGGGCCAACGTCCTGACTTTC.

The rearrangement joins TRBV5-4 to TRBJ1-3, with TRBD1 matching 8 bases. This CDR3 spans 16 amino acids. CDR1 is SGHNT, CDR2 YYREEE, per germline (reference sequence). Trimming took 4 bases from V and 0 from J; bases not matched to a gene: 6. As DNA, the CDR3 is TGTGCCAGCAGCAAGGGACAGGAGAACTCTGGAAACACCATATATTTT. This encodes CASSKGQENSGNTIYF.

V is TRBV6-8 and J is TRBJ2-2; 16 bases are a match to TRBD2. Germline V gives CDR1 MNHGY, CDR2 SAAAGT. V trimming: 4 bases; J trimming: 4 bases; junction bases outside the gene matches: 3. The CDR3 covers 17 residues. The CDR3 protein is CASSSGTSGGVTGELFF. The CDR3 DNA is TGTGCCAGCAGTTCAGGGACTAGCGGGGGGGTCACCGGGGAGCTGTTTTTT.

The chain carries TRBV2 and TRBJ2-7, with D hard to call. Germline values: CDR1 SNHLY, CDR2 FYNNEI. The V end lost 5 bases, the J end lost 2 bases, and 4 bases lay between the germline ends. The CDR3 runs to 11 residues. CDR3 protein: CASSPTYEQYF. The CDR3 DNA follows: TGTGCCAGCAGTCCAACCTACGAGCAGTACTTC.

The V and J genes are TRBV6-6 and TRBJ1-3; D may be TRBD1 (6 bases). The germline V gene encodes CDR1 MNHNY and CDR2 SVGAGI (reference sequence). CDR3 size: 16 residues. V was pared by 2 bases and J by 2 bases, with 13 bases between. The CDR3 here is CASSYTSQGTGNTIYF. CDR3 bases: TGTGCCAGCAGTTACACTTCACAGGGTACTGGAAACACCATATATTTT.

The CDR3 DNA reads as TGTGCCAGCAGTTTCGGACTAGCGGGAGAGGGCGAGCAGTACTTC. It yields the protein CASSFGLAGEGEQYF. The rearrangement links TRBV27 to TRBJ2-7, with 13 positions matching TRBD2. The CDR3 has 15 residues. Trimming removed 3 bases from V and 6 bases from J; junction bases left unmatched: 5. CDR1 and CDR2 from the germline V gene are MNHEY and SMNVEV (reference sequence).

CDR3 bases: TGCGCCAGCAGCTTGGCCCGGGACACCGGGGAGCTGTTTTTT. This encodes CASSLARDTGELFF. The chain employs TRBV5-1 and TRBJ2-2; D is uncertain. The germline CDR1 and CDR2 sequences are SGHRS and YFSETQ. V lost 0 bases and J 3 bases, leaving 6 bases between the germline ends. The CDR3 length is 14 residues. Looking up the rest from reference TRBV5-1 and TRBJ2-2 gives the full variable domain: KAGVTQTPRYLIKTRGQQVTLSCSPISGHRSVSWYQQTPGQGLQFLFEYFSETQRNKGNFPGRFSGRQFSNSRSEMNVSTLELGDSALYLCASSLARDTGELFFGEGSRLTVL.

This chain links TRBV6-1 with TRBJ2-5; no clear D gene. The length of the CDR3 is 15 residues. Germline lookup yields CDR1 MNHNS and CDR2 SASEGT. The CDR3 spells CASQWVGSYQETQYF. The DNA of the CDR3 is TGTGCTTCCCAGTGGGTCGGGTCCTACCAAGAGACCCAGTACTTC.

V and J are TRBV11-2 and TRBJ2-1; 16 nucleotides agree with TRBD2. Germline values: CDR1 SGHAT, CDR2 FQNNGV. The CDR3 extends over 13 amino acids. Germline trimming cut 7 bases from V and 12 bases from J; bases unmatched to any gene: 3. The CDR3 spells CASMGLAGGPQFF. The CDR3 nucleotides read TGTGCCAGCATGGGACTAGCGGGAGGGCCGCAGTTCTTC.

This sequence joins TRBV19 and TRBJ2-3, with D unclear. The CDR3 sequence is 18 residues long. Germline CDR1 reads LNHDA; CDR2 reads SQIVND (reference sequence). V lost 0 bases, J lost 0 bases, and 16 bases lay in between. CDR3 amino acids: CASSIDSHPSYSTDTQYF. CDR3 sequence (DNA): TGTGCCAGTAGTATAGATAGTCACCCTTCTTACAGCACAGATACGCAGTATTTT.

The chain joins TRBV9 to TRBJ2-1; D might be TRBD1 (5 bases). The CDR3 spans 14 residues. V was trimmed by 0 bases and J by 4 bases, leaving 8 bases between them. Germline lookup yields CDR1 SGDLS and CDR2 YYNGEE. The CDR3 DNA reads TGTGCCAGCAGCGTAGCTACAGGATACAATGAGCAGTTCTTC. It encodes CASSVATGYNEQFF.

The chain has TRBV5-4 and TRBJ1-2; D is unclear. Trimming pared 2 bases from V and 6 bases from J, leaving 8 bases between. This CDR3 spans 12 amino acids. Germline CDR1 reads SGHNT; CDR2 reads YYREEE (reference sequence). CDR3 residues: CASSLDGNGYTF. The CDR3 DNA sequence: TGTGCCAGCAGCTTAGACGGGAATGGCTACACCTTC.

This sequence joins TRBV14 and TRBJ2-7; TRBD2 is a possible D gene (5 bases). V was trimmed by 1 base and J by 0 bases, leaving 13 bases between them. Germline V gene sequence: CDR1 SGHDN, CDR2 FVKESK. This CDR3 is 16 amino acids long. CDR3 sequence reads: CASSQALRVSSYEQYF. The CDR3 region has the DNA TGTGCCAGCAGCCAAGCTTTGCGGGTGAGCTCCTACGAGCAGTACTTC.

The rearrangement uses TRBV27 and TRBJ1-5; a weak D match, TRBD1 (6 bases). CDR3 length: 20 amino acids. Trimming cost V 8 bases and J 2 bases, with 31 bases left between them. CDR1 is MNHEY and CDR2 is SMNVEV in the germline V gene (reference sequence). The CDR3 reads CASGPWQGIIIVSGNQPQHF. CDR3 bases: TGTGCCAGCGGCCCATGGCAGGGGATAATTATTGTTAGCGGCAATCAGCCCCAGCATTTT.

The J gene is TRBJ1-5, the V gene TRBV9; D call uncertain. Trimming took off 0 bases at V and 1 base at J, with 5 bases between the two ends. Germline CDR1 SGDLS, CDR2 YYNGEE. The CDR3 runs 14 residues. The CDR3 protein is CASSVDGSNQPQHF. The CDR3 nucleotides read TGTGCCAGCAGCGTAGATGGCAGCAATCAGCCCCAGCATTTT.